Presented here are 13 T cell receptor beta chains from one specimen sequenced in a study of graft-versus-host responses after intestinal transplantation. Sequenced by immunoSEQ multiplex PCR; TCRdb stores in-frame clones only, minus some. The sample records approximately 76,000 clones, about 87% being singletons. These receptors' targets are unknown. The material sequenced was unstimulated CD4+ T cells sorted from spleen or lymph node cells, taken before transplant. The receptor set was obtained from a human donor who was the organ donor for an intestinal transplant.

J is TRBJ2-5 and V is TRBV15, with TRBD2 matching over 10 bases. Germline CDR1 LNHNV, CDR2 YYDKDF (reference sequence). CDR3 length: 14 amino acids. J lost 5 bases, V lost 5 bases, and 5 bases had no gene match. CDR3 in amino acids: CATSAAGGRETQYF. In nucleotides, the CDR3 is TGTGCCACCAGCGCAGCGGGGGGGCGGGAGACCCAGTACTTC.

This chain uses TRBV2 with TRBJ1-2, with TRBD1 as a possible D gene (6 bases). This CDR3 is 14 amino acids long. V dropped 5 bases and J dropped 4 bases, with 14 bases sitting between them. Germline-derived CDR1 and CDR2 are SNHLY and FYNNEI. The CDR3 here is CASSRTEGIYGYTF. The DNA for the CDR3 is TGTGCCAGCAGTAGGACAGAAGGTATCTATGGCTACACCTTC.

The chain has TRBV2 and TRBJ2-1; TRBD1 is a possible D gene (6 bases). V was trimmed by 6 bases and J by 7 bases, leaving 16 bases between them. The germline gives CDR1 SNHLY, CDR2 FYNNEI. The length of the CDR3 is 14 residues. In nucleotides, the CDR3 is TGTGCCAGCAGGGAGGCAGGGGCGTTGAATGAGCAGTTCTTC. Translation gives CASREAGALNEQFF.

The chain employs TRBV10-3 and TRBJ1-2; 8 positions agree with TRBD1. Trimming at V came to 3 bases and at J to 5 bases, leaving 8 bases not matched to a gene. Germline values: CDR1 ENHRY, CDR2 SYGVKD. There are 15 residues in the CDR3. In nucleotides, the CDR3 is TGTGCCATCAGTGAAGAAGCTCAGGGGGCATATGGCTACACCTTC. Amino acids: CAISEEAQGAYGYTF.

The J gene is TRBJ2-5, the V gene TRBV13, with 8 bases that match TRBD1. Germline CDR1 reads PRHDT; CDR2 reads FYEKMQ (reference sequence). This CDR3 comprises 14 residues. Trimming cost V 5 bases and J 5 bases; bases outside gene matches: 7. The CDR3: CASSLRQGRETQYF. The CDR3 region has the DNA TGTGCCAGCAGCCTAAGACAGGGGAGGGAGACCCAGTACTTC.

The chain carries TRBV9 and TRBJ2-1; possible D gene TRBD1, 6 bases. Deletions cut 3 bases from V and 2 bases from J, with 12 bases between. Germline CDR1 is SGDLS and CDR2 is YYNGEE. The CDR3 has 15 amino acids. CDR3 in amino acids: CASSDAEGAYNEQFF. As DNA, the CDR3 is TGTGCCAGCAGCGACGCCGAGGGGGCCTACAATGAGCAGTTCTTC.

This chain joins TRBV7-6 and TRBJ1-2; 7 bases align to TRBD1. There are 12 residues in the CDR3. The V and J ends lost 8 bases and 8 bases, in that order; junction bases with no gene match: 8. Germline V gene lookup returns CDR1 SGHVS and CDR2 FNYEAQ. DNA for the CDR3: TGTGCCAGCTTGGACAGGAAAGGGGGCTACACCTTC. This translates into CASLDRKGGYTF.

The V gene is TRBV28, the J gene TRBJ1-5; D uncertain. The CDR3 is 10 amino acids. CDR1 MDHEN and CDR2 SYDVKM come from the germline V gene. Trimming removed 10 bases from V and 4 bases from J, with 5 bases in between. The CDR3 nucleotides read TGTGCCACCGGGAATCAGCCCCAGCATTTT. Residues: CATGNQPQHF.

The gene calls are TRBV28 and TRBJ2-5; D gene ambiguous. Germline CDR1 MDHEN, CDR2 SYDVKM. This CDR3 is 12 amino acids long. Trimming shortened V by 5 bases and J by 3 bases, and 7 bases separated the two germline ends. CDR3 sequence (DNA): TGTGCCAGCAGTATTACTAAAGAGACCCAGTACTTC. Its translation is CASSITKETQYF.

The CDR3: CASSLTGQKGDTQYF. CDR3 bases: TGTGCCAGCAGCTTAACCGGACAAAAAGGAGATACGCAGTATTTT. This chain links TRBV7-3 with TRBJ2-3; tentative D call: TRBD1 (5 bases). The V gene lost 0 bases and the J gene lost 5 bases, with 12 bases spanning the gap. The CDR3 sequence is 15 residues long. Germline loops: CDR1 SGHTA, CDR2 FQGTGA.

J is TRBJ2-1 and V is TRBV2; 7 bases align to TRBD1. V lost 6 bases to trimming and J lost 4 bases; unmatched junction nucleotides: 3. Germline loops: CDR1 SNHLY, CDR2 FYNNEI. This CDR3 region has 13 residues. The CDR3 protein is CASSLTGYNEQFF. The CDR3 nucleotides read TGTGCCAGCAGCCTGACAGGGTACAATGAGCAGTTCTTC.

J is TRBJ1-6 and V is TRBV9; 9 bases agree with TRBD1. The CDR3 has 17 amino acids. Per germline, CDR1 SGDLS and CDR2 YYNGEE. The junction had 12 bases not matched to a gene; V was cut back by 2 bases and J by 9 bases. The CDR3 spells CASSVRGIQGAGSPLHF. The CDR3 region has the DNA TGTGCCAGCAGCGTTCGCGGGATACAGGGGGCTGGTTCACCCCTCCACTTT.

The chain has TRBV6-6 and TRBJ1-5, with TRBD1 matching 11 bases. V lost 4 bases to trimming and J lost 0 bases; unmatched junction nucleotides: 2. The germline V gene encodes CDR1 MNHNY and CDR2 SVGAGI (reference sequence). The CDR3 extends over 16 amino acids. The chain's CDR3 is CASSWDRGSSNQPQHF. In DNA, the CDR3 is TGTGCCAGCAGTTGGGACAGGGGGTCTAGCAATCAGCCCCAGCATTTT.